A single sample is the source of the 4 T cell receptor beta chains below, sequenced in a study of Graves' ophthalmopathy and Graves' hyperthyroidism. Amplification of the TCR beta CDR3 regions used RNA transcripts (as template). Second-round multiplex PCR came after a first-round RT-PCR that employed HTBI primers. MiXCR, run by TCRdb on the multiplex PCR reads, gives a single entry per CDR3 protein. Of over 650,000 distinct CDR3 sequences in the sample, roughly two fifths are singletons; the top ten hold under 3.5%. Sequencing was carried out using peripheral blood. The source of these receptors is an adult man with Graves' ophthalmopathy.

The chain recombines TRBV4-2 with TRBJ2-7; 11 bases align to TRBD2. The V gene's germline CDR1 is LGHNA and CDR2 YNFKEQ. V lost 0 bases to trimming and J lost 4 bases; unmatched junction nucleotides: 8. The CDR3 is 17 amino acids. The CDR3 sequence: CASSQDITSGGRYEQYF. CDR3 in DNA: TGTGCCAGCAGCCAAGATATCACTAGCGGGGGACGATACGAGCAGTACTTC.

Ten or more counts support this clonotype. The V call is TRBV24-1, the J call TRBJ1-5; D gene unclear. CDR3 length: 14 amino acids. Germline CDR1 reads KGHDR; CDR2 reads SFDVKD. Trimming took 4 bases from V and 0 from J, leaving 6 bases between them. In nucleotides, the CDR3 is TGTGCCACCAGTGAAGGCGGTAGCAATCAGCCCCAGCATTTT. Protein product: CATSEGGSNQPQHF.

This clonotype was recorded a few times. The CDR3 spells CASSTPRGPGSYEQYF. As DNA, the CDR3 is TGTGCCAGCAGCACCCCCAGGGGGCCCGGCTCCTACGAGCAGTACTTC. The V gene is TRBV7-9, the J gene TRBJ2-7; 8 bases match TRBD1. Trimming took 5 bases from V and 0 from J; bases not matched to a gene: 9. CDR1 is SEHNR and CDR2 is FQNEAQ in the germline V gene (reference sequence). This CDR3 is 16 amino acids long.

There are a few counts of this clonotype. The CDR3 sequence is CSARWDHRQETQYF. The CDR3 DNA follows: TGCAGTGCTAGGTGGGACCACCGACAAGAGACCCAGTACTTC. V is TRBV20-1 and J is TRBJ2-5; D could derive from TRBD1 or TRBD2 (5 bases each). This CDR3 has 14 residues. CDR1 and CDR2 from the germline V gene are DFQATT and SNEGSKA (reference sequence). Trimming pared 3 bases from V and 2 bases from J, leaving 13 bases between.